A single sample gave rise to the 12 T cell receptor beta chains below, sequenced in a study of T cells after yellow fever vaccination. TCRdb itself ran the 5' RACE reads through MiXCR, one entry per CDR3 protein. Found here are some 300,000 distinct CDR3 sequences, 8.5% to 10% of them singletons; the top ten hold about 3.7%. Specimen: CD4+ T cells sorted from PBMCs, collected 5 days after the yellow fever booster vaccination. These TCRs come from a young man who received the YFV17D yellow fever vaccine.

This clonotype came up a few times. This chain links TRBV20-1 with TRBJ1-4; 11 bases map to TRBD1. Germline loops: CDR1 DFQATT, CDR2 SNEGSKA (reference sequence). The J segment lost 8 bases and the V segment lost 5 bases, leaving 7 bases of the junction unmatched. This CDR3 region has 14 residues. In DNA form, the CDR3 reads TGCAGTGCTCCTCAGGACAGGGGGCGAGAAAAACTGTTTTTT. Translation gives CSAPQDRGREKLFF.

The chain carries TRBV5-1 and TRBJ1-1, with TRBD1 matching over 11 bases. The V segment lost 4 bases and the J segment 6 bases; nucleotides outside the gene matches: 8. Germline V lookup: CDR1 SGHRS, CDR2 YFSETQ. This CDR3 is built from 15 residues. In DNA form, the CDR3 reads TGCGCCAGCAGCGGCCCGGGACAGGGGGTCGCTGAAGCTTTCTTT. Encoded protein: CASSGPGQGVAEAFF.

The chain recombines TRBV6-5 with TRBJ2-5, with TRBD2 matching 10 bases. The germline V gene has CDR1 MNHEY and CDR2 SVGAGI. V shed 4 bases, J shed 2 bases, and the junction held 13 bases outside the gene matches. This CDR3 is built from 18 residues. Here the CDR3 reads CASSSSIPGAGGQETQYF. Written as DNA, the CDR3 is TGTGCCAGCAGTTCTTCCATCCCGGGAGCGGGGGGGCAAGAGACCCAGTACTTC.

This clonotype showed up just a few times. The chain joins TRBV12-3 or TRBV12-4 to TRBJ1-3; D remains unclear. The CDR3 covers 14 residues. Trimming took 2 bases from V and 7 from J, leaving 12 bases between them. Here the CDR3 reads CASSLQSSRNTIYF. The CDR3 coding sequence is TGTGCCAGCAGTTTACAAAGTTCGCGGAACACCATATATTTT.

This clonotype has ten or more counts. V and J are TRBV5-1 and TRBJ2-1, with D perhaps TRBD1 (6 bases). This CDR3 has 17 amino acids. Germline assignment: CDR1 SGHRS and CDR2 YFSETQ. V lost 6 bases and J 0 bases, leaving 19 bases between the germline ends. CDR3: CASTAAGAPHSYNEQFF. The CDR3 coding sequence is TGCGCCAGCACCGCGGCAGGGGCCCCGCACTCCTACAATGAGCAGTTCTTC.

The chain recombines TRBV6-5 with TRBJ2-3; D is perhaps TRBD1 (5 bases). The CDR3 contains 14 residues. Trimming shortened V by 5 bases and J by 5 bases, and 14 bases separated the two germline ends. The V gene's germline CDR1 is MNHEY and CDR2 SVGAGI. The CDR3 region has the DNA TGTGCCAGCAGTCTCCAGGGTCTGATAGATACGCAGTATTTT. Its protein product is CASSLQGLIDTQYF.

This chain connects TRBV18 to TRBJ2-7, with 7 bases matching TRBD1. The germline V gene encodes CDR1 KGHSH and CDR2 LQKENI. Losses at the gene ends were 5 bases for V and 4 bases for J; bases not matched to a gene: 5. The CDR3 has 13 residues. The DNA of the CDR3 is TGTGCCAGCTCAAGGGACAGCAAATACGAGCAGTACTTC. It codes for CASSRDSKYEQYF. Together with reference TRBV18 and TRBJ2-7, the CDR3 gives the full variable domain: NAGVMQNPRHLVRRRGQEARLRCSPMKGHSHVYWYRQLPEEGLKFMVYLQKENIIDESGMPKERFSAEFPKEGPSILRIQQVVRGDSAAYFCASSRDSKYEQYFGPGTRLTVT.

This CDR3 reads CASSLLGQGGEKLFF. CDR3 DNA: TGCGCCAGCAGCCTCTTGGGACAGGGTGGTGAAAAACTGTTTTTT. J is TRBJ1-4 and V is TRBV5-1; the match to TRBD1 covers 9 bases. Germline values: CDR1 SGHRS, CDR2 YFSETQ. The J segment lost 7 bases and the V segment lost 4 bases, leaving 8 bases of the junction unmatched. The CDR3 runs to 15 residues.

This clonotype was recorded at least ten times. This rearrangement joins TRBV7-2 to TRBJ2-6; TRBD1 matches at 7 bases. The ends lost 1 base at V and 9 bases at J; junction bases unmatched: 0. CDR3 length: 13 residues. From germline, CDR1 is SGHTA and CDR2 FQGNSA. CDR3 in DNA: TGTGCCAGCAGCTTAGGACAGGGCAACGTCCTGACTTTC. Its translation is CASSLGQGNVLTF.

This clonotype was observed many times. The rearrangement links TRBV5-1 to TRBJ2-1; possible D gene TRBD2, 5 bases. Germline V lookup: CDR1 SGHRS, CDR2 YFSETQ. This CDR3 spans 16 amino acids. Trimming took off 3 bases at V and 0 bases at J, with 13 bases between the two ends. CDR3: CASSSRGHPSYNEQFF. The CDR3 region has the DNA TGCGCCAGCAGCTCCAGAGGGCACCCCTCCTACAATGAGCAGTTCTTC.

The chain employs TRBV5-1 and TRBJ1-2; D is undetermined. This CDR3 region has 18 residues. CDR1 and CDR2 from the germline V gene are SGHRS and YFSETQ. V was trimmed by 0 bases and J by 0 bases, leaving 18 bases between them. CDR3: CASSLASYPTTPNYGYTF. The CDR3 DNA is TGCGCCAGCAGCTTGGCAAGCTACCCGACGACGCCTAACTATGGCTACACCTTC.

The chain carries TRBV5-4 and TRBJ2-1; TRBD2 agrees at 14 bases. V shed 7 bases and J 4 bases; nucleotides not matched to a gene: 7. Germline V lookup: CDR1 SGHNT, CDR2 YYREEE (reference sequence). The CDR3 is 16 amino acids. CDR3 sequence: CASGGLAGGVYNEQFF. CDR3 nucleotide sequence: TGTGCCAGCGGAGGACTAGCGGGGGGCGTTTACAATGAGCAGTTCTTC.